The 18 T cell receptor beta chains below come from one sample, sequenced in a study of T cell responses to AZD1222 COVID-19 vaccine. The assay was immunoSEQ multiplex PCR, and TCRdb's table has in-frame clones only and misses some. The data hold around 130,000 clones, with approximately 90% observed a single time. Sequenced material: peripheral blood, taken 28 days after the second AZD1222 dose. These receptors all come from an adult who received the AZD1222 COVID-19 vaccine.

The chain couples TRBV5-4 to TRBJ1-2, with 8 bases identical to TRBD1. The trim removed 4 bases at V and 3 bases at J, leaving 8 bases unmatched. The CDR3 totals 15 residues. The germline gives CDR1 SGHNT, CDR2 YYREEE (reference sequence). Here the CDR3 reads CASSLEQGVYYGYTF. As DNA, the CDR3 is TGTGCCAGCAGCCTGGAACAGGGGGTGTACTATGGCTACACCTTC. Based on the CDR3 plus reference TRBV5-4 and TRBJ1-2, the full variable domain is ETGVTQSPTHLIKTRGQQVTLRCSSQSGHNTVSWYQQALGQGPQFIFQYYREEENGRGNFPPRFSGLQFPNYSSELNVNALELDDSALYLCASSLEQGVYYGYTFGSGTRLTVV.

The chain joins TRBV19 to TRBJ2-3, with TRBD2 identical over 7 bases. With 1 base clipped from V and 6 bases from J, the junction kept 7 bases outside the gene matches. CDR1 and CDR2 from the germline V gene are LNHDA and SQIVND (reference sequence). CDR3 length equals 15 residues. CDR3 coding DNA: TGTGCCAGTAGTATAGCTAGCGGCTTCGAGGATACGCAGTATTTT. This gives the protein CASSIASGFEDTQYF.

This clone is medium-sized in the sample. The V call is TRBV28, the J call TRBJ2-1; 8 bases line up with TRBD2. The J segment lost 9 bases and the V segment lost 6 bases, leaving 19 bases of the junction unmatched. CDR3 length equals 17 residues. Germline V CDR1 and CDR2: MDHEN, SYDVKM. The CDR3 DNA sequence: TGTGCCAGCAGACACCCTACGTTTACCGGGACTAGGGTTGAGCAGTTCTTC. The encoded protein is CASRHPTFTGTRVEQFF.

V and J are TRBV6-1 and TRBJ1-1; D possibly corresponds to TRBD1 (6 bases). Trimming removed 0 bases from V and 1 base from J, with 12 bases in between. The germline CDR1 and CDR2 sequences are MNHNS and SASEGT. The CDR3 runs 16 residues. The CDR3 region has the DNA TGTGCCAGCAGTGAAGCCTTGGGAGGGGGGAACACTGAAGCTTTCTTT. Protein: CASSEALGGGNTEAFF.

This chain's CDR3 is CASSPGTGRTGELFF. In DNA form, the CDR3 reads TGTGCCAGTAGCCCCGGGACAGGGCGTACCGGGGAGCTGTTTTTT. This chain connects TRBV19 to TRBJ2-2; 9 bases are shared with TRBD1. CDR3 length equals 15 residues. Trimming removed 6 bases from V and 5 bases from J; junction bases left unmatched: 7. Germline CDR1 and CDR2: LNHDA and SQIVND (reference sequence).

The chain combines TRBV27 with TRBJ2-7, with D hard to call. The CDR3 sequence is 10 residues long. Trimming took 9 bases from V and 2 from J, leaving 5 bases between them. Germline V gene sequence: CDR1 MNHEY, CDR2 SMNVEV (reference sequence). The CDR3 DNA reads as TGTGCCAGTGGGGCCTACGAGCAGTACTTC. Encoded protein: CASGAYEQYF.

CDR3 residues: CASSLPLQRTNEKLFF. The CDR3 DNA is TGTGCCAGCAGCTTGCCATTACAGCGAACTAATGAAAAACTGTTTTTT. The V call is TRBV5-5, the J call TRBJ1-4; D not certain. The CDR3 has 16 amino acids. V lost 1 base, J lost 1 base, and 11 bases lay in between. The germline CDR1 and CDR2 sequences are SGHKS and YYEKEE (reference sequence).

This clone has just one count. V and J are TRBV19 and TRBJ2-5, with D maybe TRBD1 (6 bases). The CDR3 has 15 amino acids. The ends were cut back, 1 base at V and 5 bases at J, with 14 bases in the middle. CDR1 is LNHDA, CDR2 SQIVND, per germline (reference sequence). In DNA form, the CDR3 reads TGTGCCAGTAGTATAGGGCCAGGGGTGGACGAGACCCAGTACTTC. Residues: CASSIGPGVDETQYF.

The rearrangement links TRBV19 to TRBJ1-2; D may be TRBD1 (5 bases). The CDR3 totals 12 residues. Trimming removed 5 bases from V and 5 bases from J, with 9 bases in between. CDR1 is LNHDA, CDR2 SQIVND, per germline (reference sequence). CDR3 loop: CASSRGAYGYTF. The CDR3 coding sequence is TGTGCCAGTAGTCGAGGGGCGTATGGCTACACCTTC.

The V and J genes are TRBV6-5 and TRBJ2-1, with 8 positions matching TRBD1. CDR1 and CDR2 (germline): MNHEY, SVGAGI. With 6 bases clipped from V and 3 bases from J, the junction kept 4 bases outside the gene matches. The CDR3 runs to 14 residues. CDR3 DNA sequence: TGTGCCAGCAGGCGACAGGGGTTCTACAATGAGCAGTTCTTC. It translates to CASRRQGFYNEQFF.

As to this clone: This specimen includes other DNA sequences encoding the same CDR3. The rearrangement uses TRBV5-1 and TRBJ1-4, with 8 positions matching TRBD1. The germline gives CDR1 SGHRS, CDR2 YFSETQ. After removal of 0 bases from V and 8 bases from J, the junction contained 3 bases not matched to a gene. There are 14 residues in the CDR3. The CDR3 sequence is CASSLGQGLEKLFF. As DNA, the CDR3 is TGCGCCAGCAGCTTGGGACAGGGGCTGGAAAAACTGTTTTTT.

In DNA form, the CDR3 reads TGTGCCAGCAGCTTGAGATCGAGCACAGATACGCAGTATTTT. This translates into CASSLRSSTDTQYF. J is TRBJ2-3 and V is TRBV5-6; D not certain. Germline CDR1 and CDR2: SGHDT and YYEEEE. This CDR3 spans 14 amino acids. Trimming shortened V by 1 base and J by 0 bases, and 6 bases separated the two germline ends.

In this sample, this clone turned up once. V usage is TRBV30 and J usage is TRBJ2-1; possibly TRBD2 for D (6 bases). Per germline, CDR1 GTSNPN and CDR2 SVGIG (reference sequence). This CDR3 region has 15 residues. Trimming pared 5 bases from V and 5 bases from J, leaving 19 bases between. The CDR3 DNA is TGTGCCTGGTTCGCGCCGGGACTTAACGACAATGAGCAGTTCTTC. This translates into CAWFAPGLNDNEQFF.

The chain uses TRBV11-3 and TRBJ1-1, with a tentative D call TRBD1 (5 bases). V lost 5 bases and J lost 9, with 16 bases in between. The CDR3 is made up of 13 amino acids. CDR1 is SGHNT, CDR2 YENEEA, per germline. CDR3 amino acids: CASSPGRDRKAFF. The CDR3 DNA is TGTGCCAGCAGCCCAGGACGGGACCGTAAAGCTTTCTTT.

The chain combines TRBV5-4 with TRBJ2-5; D is unclear. The CDR3 has 12 amino acids. The germline V gene has CDR1 SGHNT and CDR2 YYREEE (reference sequence). Trimming shortened V by 3 bases and J by 6 bases, and 9 bases separated the two germline ends. The CDR3 DNA reads as TGTGCCAGCAGCTGGCCTCAACAGACCCAGTACTTC. Encoded protein: CASSWPQQTQYF.

The CDR3 coding sequence is TGTGCCTGGAGTGTACTGGGTCAGGGGTTGGATGAGCAGTTCTTC. Translation: CAWSVLGQGLDEQFF. V and J are TRBV30 and TRBJ2-1; D is perhaps TRBD1 (6 bases). Germline V gene data show CDR1 as GTSNPN and CDR2 as SVGIG (reference sequence). This CDR3 spans 15 amino acids. Trimming left V 0 bases short and J 8 bases short, with 17 bases between.

V and J are TRBV21-1 and TRBJ1-5. TRBV21-1 is labeled a pseudogene. The CDR3 covers 14 residues. The CDR3 DNA is TGTGCCAGCAGCAAAGTTCTGAGCCATCAGCCCCAGCATTTT. Translation gives CASSKVLSHQPQHF.

This chain uses TRBV19 with TRBJ1-5, with D perhaps matching TRBD1 (5 bases). Trimming cost V 3 bases and J 1 base, with 7 bases left between them. The CDR3 consists of 14 residues. Germline V CDR1 and CDR2: LNHDA, SQIVND (reference sequence). CDR3 coding DNA: TGTGCCAGTAGTATTCAGGGAAGCAATCAGCCCCAGCATTTT. Translation: CASSIQGSNQPQHF.